In its sample, the clone carrying this T cell receptor beta chain was seen a few times. Its antigen remains unknown. TCRdb used MiXCR to reprocess the reads, holding one entry per CDR3 protein. The table includes 650,000 to 900,000 distinct CDR3 sequences, 29% detected once. This specimen comes from a study of T cell repertoires in cytomegalovirus infection. The sample here was cultured CD8+ T cells from PBMCs, taken from culture after CMV antigen stimulation. The sequence was obtained from a human donor in good health (CMV status not recorded). Some clones in this sample may be carry-over from other donors' samples.

The CDR3 reads CASSVDNKVWELFF. CDR3 nucleotides: TGTGCCAGCAGCGTAGACAACAAGGTCTGGGAGCTGTTTTTT. This chain links TRBV9 with TRBJ2-2, with no clear D. The CDR3 contains 14 residues. V was cut by 0 bases and J by 9 bases, with 12 bases left in between. Per the germline V gene, CDR1 is SGDLS and CDR2 is YYNGEE.